The clone carrying this T cell receptor beta chain has a count of ten or more. The antigen remains undetermined. The entry originates in a study of human T cells and chemical hapten exposure. Study details: For the roughly 26-week duration of the study, patients were given weekly doses of diphenylcyclopropenone on the scalp. Overall study findings and caveats: Patch test score tracked positively with PT1 expanded TCR counts.

The germline V gene has CDR1 LGHDT and CDR2 YNNKEL (reference sequence). J gave up 9 bases and V 3 bases, and 6 bases lay outside the gene matches. The CDR3 contains 14 residues. TCRdb processed the RACE reads anew with MiXCR; each CDR3 protein has one entry. In the table there are about 42,000 distinct CDR3 sequences, 8.5% to 10% of which are singletons. Documented time point: patch test 2, 6 weeks after DPC sensitization. Treatment: therapeutic diphenylcyclopropenone sensitization with weekly scalp DPC. The sequenced sample was whole blood, obtained in connection with sensitization to the hapten diphenylcyclopropenone (DPC). The source is a woman aged 40-49 years with alopecia areata. Some clones in this sample may be carry-over from other donors' samples. The rearrangement uses TRBV3-1 and TRBJ2-1, with TRBD2 identical over 9 bases. For the CDR3, the DNA is TGTGCCAGCAGCCAGAAGGCGGGGGGGCGTGAGCAGTTCTTC. Protein product: CASSQKAGGREQFF.